The 29 T cell receptor beta chains presented below share a single source sample, sequenced in a study of Graves' ophthalmopathy and Graves' hyperthyroidism listed by TCRdb under 2018. For sequencing, an Illumina HiSeq 2000 was employed. For repertoire sequencing, the TCR beta CDR3 regions were amplified from RNA transcripts. The first round of RT-PCR was done with HTBI primers and the Qiagen OneStep RT-PCR kit, and was followed by a second round of multiplex PCR, then size selection and purification. The public reads were quality trimmed at Q25 with fastp and then assembled into clones with MiXCR by TCRdb, keeping productive beta chains. Rows with one shared CDR3 protein collapse into an entry with the most common genes and DNA. The sample has 300,000 to 400,000 distinct CDR3 sequences on record, 17% of them singletons. The ten largest account for more than 9% of the sample. The specimen was peripheral blood. The receptors here all came from an adult man with Graves' ophthalmopathy.

This clonotype was observed at least ten times. The rearrangement uses TRBV6-5 and TRBJ2-2; 8 nucleotides agree with TRBD1. CDR1 and CDR2 (germline): MNHEY, SVGAGI. The V segment lost 4 bases and the J segment 9 bases; nucleotides outside the gene matches: 1. The CDR3 loop spans 12 amino acids. For the CDR3, the DNA is TGTGCCAGCAGTTCAGGGGGCTGGGAGCTGTTTTTT. It yields the protein CASSSGGWELFF.

The rearrangement joins TRBV12-3 or TRBV12-4 to TRBJ1-2; D call uncertain. This CDR3 is built from 14 residues. V lost 3 bases and J 6 bases, leaving 14 bases between the germline ends. The CDR3 sequence: CASSFGAATHGYTF. Written as DNA, the CDR3 is TGTGCCAGCAGTTTTGGTGCAGCGACCCATGGCTACACCTTC.

This clonotype showed up many times. V gene TRBV6-2 or TRBV6-3 combines with J gene TRBJ2-5, with a possible D match to TRBD2 (5 bases). V was cut by 6 bases and J by 7 bases, with 9 bases left in between. Germline V CDR1 and CDR2: MNHEY, SVGEGT. The CDR3 runs 11 residues. The CDR3 nucleotides read TGTGCCAGCAGATTAGAGGGGACCCAGTACTTC. The encoded protein is CASRLEGTQYF.

This clonotype was counted many times. Here the CDR3 DNA reads TGTGCCAGCAGCTTCCTTCAACAGCCGGCGGCAGGGGCTGACTTTAGCAATCAGCCCCAGCATTTT. It specifies CASSFLQQPAAGADFSNQPQHF. The chain links TRBV7-4 to TRBJ1-5, with D maybe TRBD1 (6 bases). CDR3 length equals 22 residues. Germline V lookup: CDR1 SGHVT, CDR2 SQSDAQ. V was cut by 3 bases and J by 0 bases, with 30 bases left in between. Full variable domain (rest looked up from reference TRBV7-4 and TRBJ1-5): GAGVSQSPRYKVAKRGRDVALRCDSISGHVTLYWYRQTLGQGSEVLTYSQSDAQRDKSGRPSGRFSAERPERSVSTLKIQRTEQGDSAVYLCASSFLQQPAAGADFSNQPQHFGDGTRLSIL.

This clonotype was observed at least ten times. The chain couples TRBV6-1 to TRBJ2-7; 7 positions match TRBD1. Germline trimming cut 3 bases from V and 5 bases from J; bases unmatched to any gene: 4. The CDR3 totals 13 residues. From germline, CDR1 is MNHNS and CDR2 SASEGT. The CDR3 loop reads CASSDRGNHEQYF. CDR3 coding DNA: TGTGCCAGCAGTGACAGGGGGAACCACGAGCAGTACTTC.

Many counts were recorded for this clonotype. This chain connects TRBV6-2 or TRBV6-3 to TRBJ2-7; D is uncertain. Trimming stripped 6 bases from V and 1 base from J, with 7 bases between. CDR1 and CDR2 from the germline V gene are MNHEY and SVGEGT. This CDR3 has 12 amino acids. The CDR3 nucleotides read TGTGCCAGCAGGGTCAGTTCCTACGAGCAGTACTTC. It codes for CASRVSSYEQYF.

This clonotype was found many times. The V call is TRBV28, the J call TRBJ1-3, with D possibly being TRBD1 (6 bases). In germline, CDR1 is MDHEN, CDR2 SYDVKM. There are 16 residues in the CDR3. Trimming took 3 bases from V and 0 from J, leaving 12 bases between them. In nucleotides, the CDR3 is TGTGCCAGCAGTTTTGGGGGACATCTCTCTGGAAACACCATATATTTT. This sequence encodes CASSFGGHLSGNTIYF.

J is TRBJ1-1 and V is TRBV5-1; D is unclear. The V end was cut by 4 bases, the J end by 5 bases, with 9 bases between. The CDR3 contains 12 residues. Germline V CDR1 and CDR2: SGHRS, YFSETQ. CDR3 nucleotides: TGCGCCAGCAGCGGGGTAGGTACTGAAGCTTTCTTT. Translating gives CASSGVGTEAFF.

The table lists this clonotype with a few counts. Mismatch with germline at one junction end may stem from a read error. V usage is TRBV5-1 and J usage is TRBJ2-2, with TRBD1 matching 8 bases. The CDR3 consists of 14 residues. CDR1 SGHRS and CDR2 YFSETQ come from the germline V gene. CDR3 sequence: CASYRGSNTGELSF. The CDR3 DNA reads TGCGCCAGCTACAGGGGGTCGAACACCGGGGAGCTGTCTTTT.

This clonotype was seen many times. The chain recombines TRBV30 with TRBJ2-7, with 14 bases lining up with TRBD2. CDR1 is GTSNPN and CDR2 is SVGIG in the germline V gene (reference sequence). The CDR3 is made up of 16 amino acids. V gave up 1 base and J gave up 3 bases; unmatched junction bases: 5. The CDR3 DNA follows: TGTGCCTGGAGTGCGCCGGGACTAGCGGGAGTCTACGAGCAGTACTTC. Encoded protein: CAWSAPGLAGVYEQYF.

At least ten counts were recorded for this clonotype. The chain couples TRBV6-1 to TRBJ1-1; TRBD1 is a possible D gene (6 bases). The CDR3 is 15 residues long. Germline V gives CDR1 MNHNS, CDR2 SASEGT. With 0 bases removed from V and 4 bases from J, the gap between germline ends came to 12 bases. CDR3 in amino acids: CASSEAQGLSTEAFF. CDR3 bases: TGTGCCAGCAGTGAAGCTCAGGGGCTAAGCACTGAAGCTTTCTTT.

This clonotype was detected many times. The chain is built from TRBV7-9 and TRBJ1-3, with a weak D call TRBD1 (5 bases). The V end lost 6 bases, the J end lost 2 bases, and 14 bases lay between the germline ends. This CDR3 comprises 15 residues. CDR1 is SEHNR and CDR2 is FQNEAQ in the germline V gene (reference sequence). For the CDR3, the DNA is TGTGCCAGCAGGCGCGACAGCTCCCCTGGAAACACCATATATTTT. Amino acids: CASRRDSSPGNTIYF.

This clonotype was counted many times. The chain uses TRBV20-1 and TRBJ2-7; possible D gene TRBD2, 5 bases. The CDR3 sequence is 15 residues long. The V end lost 5 bases, the J end lost 2 bases, and 19 bases lay between the germline ends. Germline loops: CDR1 DFQATT, CDR2 SNEGSKA (reference sequence). The CDR3 region is CSALPPSSDTYEQYF. The CDR3 region has the DNA TGCAGTGCTCTACCCCCTAGCTCCGATACCTACGAGCAGTACTTC.

This clonotype was seen at least ten times. This chain uses TRBV5-1 with TRBJ1-1, with D unclear. V lost 4 bases and J lost 4, with 14 bases in between. Germline V CDR1 and CDR2: SGHRS, YFSETQ. This CDR3 is built from 14 residues. Written as DNA, the CDR3 is TGCGCCAGCAGCAGGGCTGAGATTGGCACTGAAGCTTTCTTT. Translated: CASSRAEIGTEAFF.

This clonotype was seen at least ten times. This sequence joins TRBV20-1 and TRBJ2-5; 9 nucleotides agree with TRBD2. This CDR3 has 14 amino acids. V gave up 3 bases and J gave up 3 bases; unmatched junction bases: 5. Germline CDR1 is DFQATT and CDR2 is SNEGSKA (reference sequence). The CDR3 spells CSASGLASEETQYF. In DNA, the CDR3 is TGCAGTGCTAGCGGACTAGCGTCGGAAGAGACCCAGTACTTC.

The sample holds many counts of this clonotype. This chain uses TRBV9 with TRBJ1-2; possibly TRBD1 for D (5 bases). This CDR3 is built from 14 residues. V lost 3 bases, J lost 7 bases, and 16 bases lay in between. Germline CDR1 SGDLS, CDR2 YYNGEE. CDR3 DNA sequence: TGTGCCAGCAGCGCTTCCGGGACCTCCGGTGGCTACACCTTC. Residues: CASSASGTSGGYTF.

This clonotype has a handful of counts. This chain uses TRBV27 with TRBJ1-1, with D possibly being TRBD1 (6 bases). This CDR3 comprises 15 residues. Trimming shortened V by 3 bases and J by 12 bases, and 23 bases separated the two germline ends. Germline lookup yields CDR1 MNHEY and CDR2 SMNVEV (reference sequence). The CDR3 sequence: CASSLSSGASARTFF. The CDR3 nucleotides read TGTGCCAGCAGTTTGTCCTCAGGGGCTTCTGCCAGGACTTTCTTT.

This clonotype has ten or more counts. The V and J genes are TRBV6-5 and TRBJ1-5, with D unclear. The length of the CDR3 is 14 residues. The V gene lost 4 bases and the J gene lost 6 bases, with 13 bases spanning the gap. Germline CDR1 is MNHEY and CDR2 is SVGAGI. CDR3 in DNA: TGTGCCAGCAGTTCTAAGGTATTGGGTCAGCCCCAGCATTTT. Protein sequence: CASSSKVLGQPQHF.

This clonotype came up many times. This chain joins TRBV28 and TRBJ1-1; possibly TRBD1 for D (5 bases). V dropped 1 base and J dropped 4 bases, with 13 bases sitting between them. This CDR3 spans 15 amino acids. Germline-derived CDR1 and CDR2 are MDHEN and SYDVKM. The CDR3 bases are TGTGCCAGCAGTTTATACGGGGGTTCGGGCACTGAAGCTTTCTTT. It specifies CASSLYGGSGTEAFF.

This clonotype was seen at least ten times. This chain's CDR3 is CAISPTARMNTGELFF. In DNA, the CDR3 is TGTGCCATCAGCCCGACAGCCCGAATGAACACCGGGGAGCTGTTTTTT. The chain uses TRBV10-3 and TRBJ2-2, with D possibly TRBD1 on 5 matching bases. Germline CDR1 reads ENHRY; CDR2 reads SYGVKD. Trimming cost V 6 bases and J 1 base, with 15 bases left between them. The CDR3 consists of 16 residues.

This clonotype was detected many times. The rearrangement links TRBV6-5 to TRBJ2-5, with D unclear. The V gene lost 0 bases and the J gene lost 2 bases, with 7 bases spanning the gap. This CDR3 has 14 residues. Germline V gene sequence: CDR1 MNHEY, CDR2 SVGAGI. The chain's CDR3 is CASSYSYGQETQYF. The CDR3 DNA sequence: TGTGCCAGCAGTTACTCGTATGGGCAAGAGACCCAGTACTTC.

This clonotype was detected a few times. The DNA for the CDR3 is TGTGCCAGTAGTATAGATGGCAGTGGCCTGAACACTGAAGCTTTCTTT. It encodes CASSIDGSGLNTEAFF. The V call is TRBV19, the J call TRBJ1-1; D gene uncertain. The germline CDR1 and CDR2 sequences are LNHDA and SQIVND (reference sequence). This CDR3 contains 16 residues. V was trimmed by 0 bases and J by 0 bases, leaving 11 bases between them.

In this sample, this clonotype turned up many times. This chain connects TRBV12-3 or TRBV12-4 to TRBJ1-1; tentative D call: TRBD1 (6 bases). V lost 5 bases and J 4 bases, leaving 11 bases between the germline ends. The CDR3 loop spans 13 amino acids. The CDR3 DNA reads TGTGCCAGCAGTGCTTGGGGGGCCACTGAAGCTTTCTTT. Amino acids: CASSAWGATEAFF.

In this sample, this clonotype turned up many times. This chain connects TRBV7-2 to TRBJ1-2; D call uncertain. Germline loops: CDR1 SGHTA, CDR2 FQGNSA. The length of the CDR3 is 11 residues. V shed 5 bases and J shed 11 bases, with 12 bases lying between them. CDR3 bases: TGTGCCAGCAGCCGCAACCTGATTTACACCTTC. Encoded protein: CASSRNLIYTF.

The table lists this clonotype with many counts. This chain uses TRBV20-1 with TRBJ2-7; 8 positions agree with TRBD1. Germline V gene lookup returns CDR1 DFQATT and CDR2 SNEGSKA (reference sequence). V lost 3 bases to trimming and J lost 3 bases; unmatched junction nucleotides: 10. This CDR3 region has 15 residues. In DNA form, the CDR3 reads TGCAGTGCTAGGATCGATCTGGGGACAGGCTACGAGCAGTACTTC. Translating it yields CSARIDLGTGYEQYF.

This clonotype has ten or more counts. The V gene is TRBV19, the J gene TRBJ2-7; D is possibly TRBD1 (5 bases). CDR3 size: 14 residues. CDR1 is LNHDA, CDR2 SQIVND, per germline (reference sequence). Trimming removed 7 bases from V and 0 bases from J, with 13 bases in between. DNA for the CDR3: TGTGCCAGTACCTCGGACATTAACTCCTACGAGCAGTACTTC. It codes for CASTSDINSYEQYF. Together with reference TRBV19 and TRBJ2-7, the CDR3 gives the full variable domain: DGGITQSPKYLFRKEGQNVTLSCEQNLNHDAMYWYRQDPGQGLRLIYYSQIVNDFQKGDIAEGYSVSREKKESFPLTVTSAQKNPTAFYLCASTSDINSYEQYFGPGTRLTVT.

The rearrangement uses TRBV7-6 and TRBJ2-2; no clear D. Trimming pared 4 bases from V and 7 bases from J, leaving 10 bases between. CDR1 and CDR2 (germline): SGHVS, FNYEAQ. The CDR3 runs 13 residues. The CDR3, as DNA: TGTGCCAGCAGCTCTGGCCTCGGCGGGGAGCTGTTTTTT. Protein sequence: CASSSGLGGELFF.

This clonotype was picked up many times. The rearrangement joins TRBV30 to TRBJ1-1, with D possibly matching TRBD1 (5 bases). Germline assignment: CDR1 GTSNPN and CDR2 SVGIG (reference sequence). The V end was cut by 4 bases, the J end by 4 bases, with 13 bases between. CDR3 length: 13 amino acids. The CDR3 loop is CAWIFAGGTEAFF. The DNA of the CDR3 is TGTGCCTGGATCTTCGCCGGGGGCACTGAAGCTTTCTTT.

This clonotype showed up many times. The chain links TRBV20-1 to TRBJ1-5; the D is unclear. Trimming removed 4 bases at V and 2 bases at J, with 9 bases between. Germline CDR1 reads DFQATT; CDR2 reads SNEGSKA (reference sequence). The CDR3 loop spans 13 amino acids. The CDR3 loop is CSAIGYGNQPQHF. The CDR3 DNA reads as TGCAGTGCTATAGGGTATGGCAATCAGCCCCAGCATTTT.